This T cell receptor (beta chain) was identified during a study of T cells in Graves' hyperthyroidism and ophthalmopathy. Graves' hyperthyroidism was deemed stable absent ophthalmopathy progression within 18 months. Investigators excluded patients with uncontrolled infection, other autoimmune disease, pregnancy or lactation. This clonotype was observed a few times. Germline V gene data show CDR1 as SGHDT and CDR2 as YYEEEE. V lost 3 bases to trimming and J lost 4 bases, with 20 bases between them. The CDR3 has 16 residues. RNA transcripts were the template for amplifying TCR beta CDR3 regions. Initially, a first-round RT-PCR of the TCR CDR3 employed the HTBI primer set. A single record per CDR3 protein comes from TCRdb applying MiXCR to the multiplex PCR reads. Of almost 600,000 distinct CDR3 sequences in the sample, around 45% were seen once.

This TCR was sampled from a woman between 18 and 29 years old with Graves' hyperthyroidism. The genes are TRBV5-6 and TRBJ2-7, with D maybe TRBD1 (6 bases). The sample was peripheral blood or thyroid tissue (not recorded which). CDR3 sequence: CASSSTLLLQGYEQYF. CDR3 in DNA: TGTGCCAGCAGCTCCACTTTATTATTACAGGGATACGAGCAGTACTTC.